The clone carrying this TCR beta chain was picked up a small number of times. Its antigen is as yet unknown. Expressed TCRB transcripts were sequenced after all isolated RNA was converted to cDNA. Measured with immunoSEQ multiplex PCR; TCRdb has only the in-frame clones, and not every one. The profile shows around 200,000 clones, about 13% of them singletons. Germline trimming cut 5 bases from V and 8 bases from J; bases unmatched to any gene: 19. The germline CDR1 and CDR2 sequences are SGDLS and YYNGEE. The CDR3 contains 17 residues. This specimen belongs to a study of beta chain features in type 1 diabetes. Findings and limits, study-wide: Fewer junction insertions and more nucleotide deletions appeared in type 1 diabetes patients. Across all four CD4+ subsets, people with type 1 diabetes showed modestly shorter TCRB CDR3s.

Each sorted population was over 98% pure. Sequencing was performed on central memory CD4+ T cells from blood. The chain employs TRBV9 and TRBJ2-1; 7 nucleotides align to TRBD2. The clonotype comes from a woman between 18 and 29 years old in good health. The CDR3 DNA reads as TGTGCCAGCAGTCCCGCCCAGTTGGCGGGAGTGAGCGATGAGCAGTTCTTC. Protein: CASSPAQLAGVSDEQFF.